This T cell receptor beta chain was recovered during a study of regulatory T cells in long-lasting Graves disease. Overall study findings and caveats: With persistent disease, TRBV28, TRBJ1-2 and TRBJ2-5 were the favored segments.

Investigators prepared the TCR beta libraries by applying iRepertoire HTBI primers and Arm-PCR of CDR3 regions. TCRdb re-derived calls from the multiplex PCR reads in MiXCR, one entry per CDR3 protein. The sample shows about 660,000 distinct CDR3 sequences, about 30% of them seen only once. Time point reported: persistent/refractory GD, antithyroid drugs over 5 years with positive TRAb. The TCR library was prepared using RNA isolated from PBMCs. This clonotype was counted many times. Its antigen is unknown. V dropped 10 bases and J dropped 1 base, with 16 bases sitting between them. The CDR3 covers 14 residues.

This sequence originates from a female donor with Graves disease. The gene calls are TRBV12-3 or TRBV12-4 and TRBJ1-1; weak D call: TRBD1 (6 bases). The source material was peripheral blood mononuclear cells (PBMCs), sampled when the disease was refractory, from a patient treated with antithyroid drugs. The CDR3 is CATTGTLRNTEAFF. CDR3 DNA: TGTGCCACCACCGGGACACTTCGGAACACTGAAGCTTTCTTT.